A selection of T cell receptor beta chains follows, all from one sample in a study of beta chain features in type 1 diabetes. Here immunoSEQ multiplex PCR was the method, and the copy in TCRdb shows in-frame clones only, minus some. The table lists 350,000 to 450,000 clones, about 15% of them singletons. The sample was naive CD4+ T cells from blood. Receptor source: a woman younger than 30 in good health. CDR3s include the opening cysteine and the closing phenylalanine or tryptophan. The D gene is left open where the match is weak. Size is omitted from some rows. Given values are once, few, many or a class for expanded clones.

j_gene,d_gene,abundance,v_gene,CDR3aa,CDR3nt
TRBJ2-7,.,few,TRBV4-2,CASSQKPTGHEQYF,TGTGCCAGCAGCCAAAAGCCAACAGGTCACGAGCAGTACTTC
TRBJ2-3,TRBD2,.,TRBV15,CATSTQPTSEITDTQYF,TGTGCCACCAGCACCCAGCCGACTAGCGAGATCACAGATACGCAGTATTTT
TRBJ2-7,.,few,TRBV9,CASSRDTTTYEQYF,TGTGCCAGCAGCAGGGACACTACAACCTACGAGCAGTACTTC
TRBJ2-1,TRBD1,once,TRBV5-1,CASSWTGGSYNEQFF,TGCGCCAGCAGCTGGACAGGGGGCTCCTACAATGAGCAGTTCTTC
TRBJ2-2,TRBD2,.,TRBV30,CAWSFSSGRTGELFF,TGTGCCTGGAGTTTTTCTAGCGGGAGGACCGGGGAGCTGTTTTTT
TRBJ2-7,.,.,TRBV5-8,CASSPRWTGSREQYF,TGTGCCAGCAGTCCGAGGTGGACGGGGTCCAGGGAGCAGTACTTC
TRBJ2-3,TRBD1,.,TRBV7-3,CASSLGQGAFADTQYF,TGTGCCAGCAGCTTAGGACAGGGGGCATTTGCAGATACGCAGTATTTT
TRBJ2-5,TRBD1,few,TRBV7-2,CASRDRGRETQYF,TGTGCCAGCCGGGACAGGGGGCGAGAGACCCAGTACTTC
TRBJ1-6,.,few,TRBV4-3,CASSQRVDSPLHF,TGCGCCAGCAGCCAACGGGTCGATTCACCCCTCCACTTT
TRBJ1-5,.,.,TRBV2,CASNLFGEIHVPQHF,TGTGCCAGCAATCTCTTCGGGGAGATTCATGTGCCCCAGCATTTT
TRBJ2-1,TRBD1,.,TRBV19,CATHLTGQSYNEQFF,TGTGCCACCCACCTAACGGGACAGTCCTACAATGAGCAGTTCTTC
TRBJ1-5,.,few,TRBV15,CATRLTNVGNQPQHF,TGTGCCACCAGGTTGACAAATGTGGGCAATCAGCCCCAGCATTTT
TRBJ1-2,.,few,TRBV21-1,CASSKGPQTDGYTF,TGTGCCAGCAGCAAAGGCCCCCAGACAGATGGCTACACCTTC
TRBJ2-3,TRBD1,.,TRBV5-1,CASSPGTGSDTQYF,TGCGCCAGCAGTCCCGGGACAGGGTCCGATACGCAGTATTTT
TRBJ2-7,.,.,TRBV23-1,CASSQGDTIGYEQYF,TGCGCCAGCAGTCAAGGGGACACAATTGGGTACGAGCAGTACTTC
TRBJ2-1,.,.,TRBV4-1,CASSQDNQGGSNEQFF,TGCGCCAGCAGCCAAGATAACCAGGGAGGATCCAATGAGCAGTTCTTC
TRBJ2-3,TRBD2,.,TRBV30,CAWSIGLVTDTQYF,TGTGCCTGGAGTATCGGACTAGTCACAGATACGCAGTATTTT
TRBJ1-1,TRBD1,few,TRBV15,CATSRLTGGEAFF,TGTGCCACCAGCAGACTAACAGGGGGTGAAGCTTTCTTT
TRBJ1-5,.,few,TRBV18,CASSPGEDWPQHF,TGTGCCAGCTCCCCCGGGGAGGATTGGCCCCAGCATTTT
TRBJ2-7,.,few,TRBV6-5,CASRSTGRYEQYF,TGTGCCAGCAGATCGACAGGGAGGTACGAGCAGTACTTC
TRBJ1-4,.,few,TRBV7-2,CASSLFGQFNEKLFF,TGTGCCAGCAGCTTATTTGGACAGTTTAATGAAAAACTGTTTTTT
TRBJ1-2,.,few,TRBV4-2,CASSQGSGIGGYTF,TGTGCCAGCAGCCAAGGGTCAGGTATCGGTGGCTACACCTTC
TRBJ2-6,.,.,TRBV6-6,CASRPGPSGANVLTF,TGTGCCAGCAGACCAGGGCCGTCTGGGGCCAACGTCCTGACTTTC
TRBJ1-1,.,.,TRBV7-9,CASSKTVEAFF,TGTGCCAGCAGCAAGACAGTGGAAGCTTTCTTT
TRBJ1-5,TRBD1,few,TRBV30,CAWRGTGYGPQHF,TGTGCCTGGAGGGGGACAGGGTACGGGCCCCAGCATTTT
TRBJ1-1,.,.,TRBV18,CASSHRESGGIAEAFF,TGTGCCAGCTCGCACAGGGAATCCGGTGGGATCGCTGAAGCTTTCTTT
TRBJ2-5,TRBD2,few,TRBV27,CASSLSQREWETQYF,TGTGCCAGCAGTTTATCCCAGCGGGAGTGGGAGACCCAGTACTTC
TRBJ2-3,TRBD2,.,TRBV14,CASSQEPVLATTDTQYF,TGTGCCAGCAGCCAAGAACCTGTACTAGCGACCACAGATACGCAGTATTTT
TRBJ2-7,.,.,TRBV4-2,CASSQELDEQYF,TGTGCCAGCAGCCAAGAACTGGACGAGCAGTACTTC
TRBJ2-5,.,few,TRBV7-9,CASSLLFLSSETQYF,TGTGCCAGCAGCTTATTGTTCCTGAGTTCGGAGACCCAGTACTTC
TRBJ2-1,TRBD2,few,TRBV11-3,CASSLGGGGNEQFF,TGTGCCAGCAGCTTGGGCGGGGGGGGTAATGAGCAGTTCTTC
TRBJ2-3,.,.,TRBV4-1,CASSPQSGLAGTDTQYF,TGCGCCAGCAGCCCCCAAAGTGGGCTAGCCGGCACAGATACGCAGTATTTT
TRBJ1-4,TRBD1,.,TRBV15,CATSGYRDSPNEKLFF,TGTGCCACCAGCGGCTACCGGGACAGTCCTAATGAAAAACTGTTTTTT
TRBJ1-1,.,.,TRBV30,CAWSVLQATEAFF,TGTGCCTGGAGTGTACTCCAGGCCACTGAAGCTTTCTTT
TRBJ2-5,.,.,TRBV7-9,CASSPGSRETQYF,TGTGCCAGCAGCCCCGGGTCTAGAGAGACCCAGTACTTC
TRBJ2-1,TRBD2,.,TRBV28,CASTGRALNEQFF,TGTGCCAGCACCGGGAGGGCCCTCAATGAGCAGTTCTTC
TRBJ2-7,.,few,TRBV11-2,CASSITDKLYEQYF,TGTGCCAGCAGCATAACGGACAAACTCTACGAGCAGTACTTC